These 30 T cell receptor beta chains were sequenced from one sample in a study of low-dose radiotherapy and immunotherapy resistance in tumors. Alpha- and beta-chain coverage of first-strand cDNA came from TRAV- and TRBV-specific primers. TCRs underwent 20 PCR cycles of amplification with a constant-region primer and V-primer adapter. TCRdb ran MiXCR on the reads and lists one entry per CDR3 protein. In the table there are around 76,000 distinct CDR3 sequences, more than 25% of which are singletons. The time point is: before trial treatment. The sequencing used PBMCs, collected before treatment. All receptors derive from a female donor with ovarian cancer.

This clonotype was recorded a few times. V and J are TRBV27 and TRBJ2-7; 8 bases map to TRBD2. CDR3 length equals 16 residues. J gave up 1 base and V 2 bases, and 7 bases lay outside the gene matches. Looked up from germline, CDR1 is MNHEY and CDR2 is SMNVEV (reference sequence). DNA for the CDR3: TGTGCCAGCAGTTTACTCCTGACTAGCGCGTCCTACGAGCAGTACTTC. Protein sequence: CASSLLLTSASYEQYF.

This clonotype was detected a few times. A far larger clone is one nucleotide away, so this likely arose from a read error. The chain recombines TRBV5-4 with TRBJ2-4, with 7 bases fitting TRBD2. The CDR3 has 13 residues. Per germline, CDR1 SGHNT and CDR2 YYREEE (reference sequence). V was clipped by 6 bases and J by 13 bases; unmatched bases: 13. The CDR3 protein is CASNHLRELEQYF. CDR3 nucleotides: TGTGCCAGCAACCACCTGCGGGAGCTTGAGCAGTACTTC.

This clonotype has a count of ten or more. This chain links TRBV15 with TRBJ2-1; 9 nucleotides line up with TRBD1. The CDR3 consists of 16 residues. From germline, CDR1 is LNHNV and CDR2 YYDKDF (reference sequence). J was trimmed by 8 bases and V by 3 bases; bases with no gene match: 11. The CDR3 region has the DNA TGTGCCACCAGCAGCCCCCGGGACAGGGATTATGATGAGCAGTTCTTC. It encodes CATSSPRDRDYDEQFF.

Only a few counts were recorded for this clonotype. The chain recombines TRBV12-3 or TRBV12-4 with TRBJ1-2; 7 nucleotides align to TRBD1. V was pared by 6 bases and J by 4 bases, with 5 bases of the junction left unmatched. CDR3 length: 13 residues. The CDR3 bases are TGTGCCAGCAGCCAGGGGGTTGGCTATGGCTACACCTTC. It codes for CASSQGVGYGYTF.

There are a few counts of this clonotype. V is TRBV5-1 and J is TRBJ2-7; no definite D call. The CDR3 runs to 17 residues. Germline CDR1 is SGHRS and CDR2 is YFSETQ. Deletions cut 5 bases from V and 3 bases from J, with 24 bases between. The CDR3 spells CASSFNLVANKDYEQYF. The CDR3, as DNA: TGCGCCAGCAGTTTTAACCTGGTGGCAAACAAGGACTACGAGCAGTACTTC.

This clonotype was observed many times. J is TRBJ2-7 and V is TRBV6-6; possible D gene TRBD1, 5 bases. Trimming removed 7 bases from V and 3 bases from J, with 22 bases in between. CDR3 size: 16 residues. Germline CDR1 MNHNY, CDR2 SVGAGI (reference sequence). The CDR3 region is CASIMADRLGLYEQYF. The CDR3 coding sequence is TGTGCCAGCATAATGGCCGACCGGTTGGGGCTCTACGAGCAGTACTTC.

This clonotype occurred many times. Written as DNA, the CDR3 is TGTGCCAGTAAAGTTACAGGTGGGATCTACAATGAGCAGTTCTTC. This encodes CASKVTGGIYNEQFF. This chain links TRBV19 with TRBJ2-1; D may be TRBD1 (5 bases). The CDR3 extends over 15 amino acids. Germline V CDR1 and CDR2: LNHDA, SQIVND (reference sequence). V lost 7 bases to trimming and J lost 3 bases, with 16 bases between them.

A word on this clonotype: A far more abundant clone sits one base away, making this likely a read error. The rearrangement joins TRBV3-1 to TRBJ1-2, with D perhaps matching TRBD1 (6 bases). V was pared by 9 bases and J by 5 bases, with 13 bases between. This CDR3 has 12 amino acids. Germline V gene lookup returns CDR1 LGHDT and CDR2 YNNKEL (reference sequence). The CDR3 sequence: CASSQGTYGYTF. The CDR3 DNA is TGTGCCAGTAGTCAAGGGACATATGGCTACACCTTC.

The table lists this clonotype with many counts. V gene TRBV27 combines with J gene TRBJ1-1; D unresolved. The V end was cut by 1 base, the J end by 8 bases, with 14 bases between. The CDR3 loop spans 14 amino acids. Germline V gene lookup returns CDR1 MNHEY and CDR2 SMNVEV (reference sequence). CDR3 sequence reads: CASSLYGFPREAFF. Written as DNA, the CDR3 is TGTGCCAGCAGTTTATACGGGTTTCCACGGGAAGCTTTCTTT.

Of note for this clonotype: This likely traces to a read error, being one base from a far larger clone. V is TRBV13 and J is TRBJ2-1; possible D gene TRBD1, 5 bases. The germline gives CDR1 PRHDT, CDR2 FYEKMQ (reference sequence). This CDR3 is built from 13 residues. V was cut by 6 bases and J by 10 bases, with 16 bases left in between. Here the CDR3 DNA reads TGTGCCAGCAGTAAGGGGCTAGGCCAAGAGCAGTTCTTC. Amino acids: CASSKGLGQEQFF.

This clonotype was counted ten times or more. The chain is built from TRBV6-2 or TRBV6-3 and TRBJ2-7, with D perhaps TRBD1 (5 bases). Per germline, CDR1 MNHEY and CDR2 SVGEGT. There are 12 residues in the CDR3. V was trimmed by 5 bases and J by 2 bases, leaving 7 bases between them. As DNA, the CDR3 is TGTGCCAGCAGTATACAGGCCTACGAGCAGTACTTC. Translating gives CASSIQAYEQYF.

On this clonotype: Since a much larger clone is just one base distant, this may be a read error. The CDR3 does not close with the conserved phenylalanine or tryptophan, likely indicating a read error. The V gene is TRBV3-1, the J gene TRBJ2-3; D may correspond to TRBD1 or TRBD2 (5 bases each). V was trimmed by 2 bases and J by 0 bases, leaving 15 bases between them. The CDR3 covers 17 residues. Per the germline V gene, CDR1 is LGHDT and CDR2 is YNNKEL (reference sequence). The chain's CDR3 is CASSQRGASSSTDTQYL. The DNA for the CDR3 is TGTGCCAGCAGCCAAAGAGGGGCCAGCTCTAGCACAGATACGCAGTATTTG.

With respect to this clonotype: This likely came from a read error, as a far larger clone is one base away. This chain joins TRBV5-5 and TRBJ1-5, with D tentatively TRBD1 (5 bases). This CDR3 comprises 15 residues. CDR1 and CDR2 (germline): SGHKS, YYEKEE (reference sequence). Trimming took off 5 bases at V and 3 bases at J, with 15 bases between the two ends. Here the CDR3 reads CASSDTGVPNQPQHF. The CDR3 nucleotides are TGTGCCAGCAGTGACACGGGGGTCCCCAATCAGCCCCAGCATTTT.

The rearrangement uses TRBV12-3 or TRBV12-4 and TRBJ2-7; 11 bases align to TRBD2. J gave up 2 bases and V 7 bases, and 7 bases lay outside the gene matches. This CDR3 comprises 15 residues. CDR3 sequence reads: CASKSGLADTYEQYF. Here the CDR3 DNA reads TGTGCCAGCAAATCGGGACTAGCGGATACCTACGAGCAGTACTTC.

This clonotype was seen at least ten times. CDR3 DNA sequence: TGTGCCAGTAGTGCGACGCGCTACGAGCAGTACTTC. Amino acid sequence: CASSATRYEQYF. The genes are TRBV19 and TRBJ2-7; D gene ambiguous. The CDR3 covers 12 residues. Germline V gene lookup returns CDR1 LNHDA and CDR2 SQIVND (reference sequence). The V end lost 5 bases, the J end lost 3 bases, and 8 bases lay between the germline ends.

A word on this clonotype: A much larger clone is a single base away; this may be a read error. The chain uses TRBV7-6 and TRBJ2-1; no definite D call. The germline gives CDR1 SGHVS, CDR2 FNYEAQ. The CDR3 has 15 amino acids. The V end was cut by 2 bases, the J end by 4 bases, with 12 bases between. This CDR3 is CASSLYLTEYNEQFF. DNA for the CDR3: TGTGCCAGCAGCTTATACCTTACCGAGTACAATGAGCAGTTCTTC.

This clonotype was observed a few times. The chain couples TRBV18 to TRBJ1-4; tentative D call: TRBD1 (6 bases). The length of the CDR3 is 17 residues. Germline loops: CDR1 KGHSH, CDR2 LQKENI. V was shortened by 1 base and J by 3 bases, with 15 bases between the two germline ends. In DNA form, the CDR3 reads TGTGCCAGCTCACCACGGACGCCGACAGGTCCTAATGAAAAACTGTTTTTT. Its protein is CASSPRTPTGPNEKLFF.

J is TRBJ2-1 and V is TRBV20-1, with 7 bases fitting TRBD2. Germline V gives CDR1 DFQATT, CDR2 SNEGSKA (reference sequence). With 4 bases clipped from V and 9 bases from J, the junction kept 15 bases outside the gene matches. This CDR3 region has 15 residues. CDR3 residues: CSAIFGGRARGEQFF. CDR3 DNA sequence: TGCAGTGCTATATTTGGTGGGAGGGCACGGGGTGAGCAGTTCTTC.

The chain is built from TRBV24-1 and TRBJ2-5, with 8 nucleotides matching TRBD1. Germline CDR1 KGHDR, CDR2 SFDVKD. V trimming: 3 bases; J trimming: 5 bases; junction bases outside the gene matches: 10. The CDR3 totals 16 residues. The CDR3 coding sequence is TGTGCCACCAGTGATAGCGGCAGGGGGCTCGGGGAGACCCAGTACTTC. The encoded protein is CATSDSGRGLGETQYF.

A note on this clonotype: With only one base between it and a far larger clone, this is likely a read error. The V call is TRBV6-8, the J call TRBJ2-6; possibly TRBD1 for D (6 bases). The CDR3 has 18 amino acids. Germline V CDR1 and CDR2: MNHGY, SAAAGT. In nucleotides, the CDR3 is TGTGCCAGCACCATCAGTGCAGGGGCCAGCTCTGGGGCCAGCGTCCTGACTTTC. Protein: CASTISAGASSGASVLTF.

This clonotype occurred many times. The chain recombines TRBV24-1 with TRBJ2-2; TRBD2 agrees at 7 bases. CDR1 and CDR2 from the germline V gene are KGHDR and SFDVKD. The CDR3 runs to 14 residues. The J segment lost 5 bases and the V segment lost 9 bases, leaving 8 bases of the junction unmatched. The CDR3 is CATGTGTTTGELFF. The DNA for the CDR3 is TGTGCCACCGGTACCGGGACTACTACCGGGGAGCTGTTTTTT.

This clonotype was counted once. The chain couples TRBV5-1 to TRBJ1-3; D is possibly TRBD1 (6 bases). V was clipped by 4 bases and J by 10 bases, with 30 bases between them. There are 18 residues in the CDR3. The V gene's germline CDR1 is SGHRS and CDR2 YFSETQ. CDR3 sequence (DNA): TGCGCCAGCAGCCAAGAGGTGACTCCCGGGGGCTCCCACCGGACCATATATTTT. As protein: CASSQEVTPGGSHRTIYF.

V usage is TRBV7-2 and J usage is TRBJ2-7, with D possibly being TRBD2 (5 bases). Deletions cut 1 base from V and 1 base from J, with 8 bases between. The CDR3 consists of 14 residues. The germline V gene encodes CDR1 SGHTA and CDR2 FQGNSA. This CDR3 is CASSLGRQSYEQYF. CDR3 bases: TGTGCCAGCAGCTTAGGGAGGCAGTCCTACGAGCAGTACTTC.

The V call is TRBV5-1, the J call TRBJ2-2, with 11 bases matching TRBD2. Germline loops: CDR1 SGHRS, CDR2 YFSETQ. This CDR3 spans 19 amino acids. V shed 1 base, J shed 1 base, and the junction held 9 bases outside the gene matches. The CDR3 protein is CASSLSLAGGRRNTGELFF. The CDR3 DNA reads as TGCGCCAGCAGCTTGTCCCTAGCGGGGGGCCGAAGGAACACCGGGGAGCTGTTTTTT. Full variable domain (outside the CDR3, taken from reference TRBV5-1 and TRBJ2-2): KAGVTQTPRYLIKTRGQQVTLSCSPISGHRSVSWYQQTPGQGLQFLFEYFSETQRNKGNFPGRFSGRQFSNSRSEMNVSTLELGDSALYLCASSLSLAGGRRNTGELFFGEGSRLTVL.

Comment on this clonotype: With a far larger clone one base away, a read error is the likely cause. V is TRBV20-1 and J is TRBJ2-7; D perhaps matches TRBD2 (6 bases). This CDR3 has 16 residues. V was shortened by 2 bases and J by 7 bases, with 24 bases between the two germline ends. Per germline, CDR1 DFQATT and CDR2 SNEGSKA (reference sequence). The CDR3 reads CSARRTTDYRNNEQYF. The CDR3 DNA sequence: TGCAGTGCTAGACGTACTACGGACTATCGGAATAATGAGCAGTACTTC.

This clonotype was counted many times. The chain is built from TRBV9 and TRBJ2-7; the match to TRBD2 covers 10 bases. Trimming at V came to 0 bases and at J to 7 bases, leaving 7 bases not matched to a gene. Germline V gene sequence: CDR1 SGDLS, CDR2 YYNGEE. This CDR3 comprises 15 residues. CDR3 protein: CASSVGASGSFEQYF. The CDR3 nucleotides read TGTGCCAGCAGCGTAGGGGCTAGCGGGAGTTTTGAGCAGTACTTC.

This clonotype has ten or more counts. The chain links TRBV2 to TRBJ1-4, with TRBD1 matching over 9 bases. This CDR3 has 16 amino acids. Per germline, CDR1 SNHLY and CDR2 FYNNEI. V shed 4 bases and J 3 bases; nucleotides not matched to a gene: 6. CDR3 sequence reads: CASSGGTGLANEKLFF. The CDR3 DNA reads TGTGCCAGCAGTGGGGGGACAGGGCTGGCTAATGAAAAACTGTTTTTT.

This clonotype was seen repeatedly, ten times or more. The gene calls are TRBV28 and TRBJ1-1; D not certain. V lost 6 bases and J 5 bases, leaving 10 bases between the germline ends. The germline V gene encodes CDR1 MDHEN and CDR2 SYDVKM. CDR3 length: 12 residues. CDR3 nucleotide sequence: TGTGCCAGCAGAACCGGCGGGACTGAAGCTTTCTTT. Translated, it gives CASRTGGTEAFF.

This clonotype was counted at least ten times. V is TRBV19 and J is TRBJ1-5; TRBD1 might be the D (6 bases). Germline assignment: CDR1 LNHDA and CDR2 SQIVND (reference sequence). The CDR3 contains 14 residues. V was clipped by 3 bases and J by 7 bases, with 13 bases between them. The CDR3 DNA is TGTGCCAGTAGTATCGGACAGCTAGGCCAGCCCCAGCATTTT. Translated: CASSIGQLGQPQHF.

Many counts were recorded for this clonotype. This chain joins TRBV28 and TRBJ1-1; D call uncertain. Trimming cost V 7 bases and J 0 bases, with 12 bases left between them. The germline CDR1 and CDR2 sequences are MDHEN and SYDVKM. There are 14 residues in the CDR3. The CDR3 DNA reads TGTGCCAGCACCCCTCCCGGACTGAACACTGAAGCTTTCTTT. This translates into CASTPPGLNTEAFF.